The rows below give T cell receptor beta chains drawn from one sample of a study of shared clonotypes between healthy human individuals. Here immunoSEQ multiplex PCR was the method, and the copy in TCRdb shows in-frame clones only, minus some. The sample contains a few hundred thousand clones, roughly four fifths of which appear only once. The source material was PBMCs. Every receptor here comes from a woman between 40 and 55 years old in good health. Some clones in this sample may be carry-over from other donors' samples. Each CDR3 is given with its conserved first and last residue. A D gene is named only where the DNA matches it firmly. Only part of the rows carry a size: once, few, many, or a class if the clone is expanded.

TRBV7-2	TRBJ2-7	-	TRBD2	TGTGCCAGCAGCTTAGGGTGGGCGGGAGTCTACGAGCAGTACTTC	CASSLGWAGVYEQYF
TRBV28	TRBJ2-3	few	TRBD2	TGTGCCATTAGAACCGGGACTAGCGAGGCAGATACGCAGTATTTT	CAIRTGTSEADTQYF
TRBV6-5	TRBJ2-7	-	-	TGTGCCAGCAGGTCCCCGGCTAGCGACTCCTACGAGCAGTACTTC	CASRSPASDSYEQYF
TRBV2	TRBJ2-7	-	TRBD1	TGTGCCAGCACCGAATGGGACAGCAACTACGAGCAGTACTTC	CASTEWDSNYEQYF
TRBV19	TRBJ2-4	once	-	TGTGCCAGTAGCGAACCGTGGGTTTCAGCCAAAAACATTCAGTACTTC	CASSEPWVSAKNIQYF
TRBV28	TRBJ1-1	-	TRBD1	TGTGCCAGCAGTTTCCTTACCCCGGGACAGGGGAGCGGCGACACTGAAGCTTTCTTT	CASSFLTPGQGSGDTEAFF
TRBV7-9	TRBJ2-3	many	-	TGTGCCAGCAGCTTAGCGTCTAGTGCGCAGTATTTT	CASSLASSAQYF
TRBV18	TRBJ2-7	-	-	TGTGCCAGCTCACCTCAGGGGAACTACGAGCAGTACTTC	CASSPQGNYEQYF
TRBV7-7	TRBJ2-3	-	-	TGTGCTAGCAGCTTAGAGTTCTCCACAGATACGCAGTATTTT	CASSLEFSTDTQYF
TRBV5-1	TRBJ2-5	-	-	TGCGCCAGCAGGTTGACTCACCGACCGGAAGAGACCCAGTACTTC	CASRLTHRPEETQYF
TRBV9	TRBJ2-7	-	TRBD2	TGTGCCAGCAGCGTAGCCGGGACTAGCGACTACGAGCAGTACTTC	CASSVAGTSDYEQYF